Here is one TCR beta chain with its context. Its antigen remains unknown. The sample originates from a study of identical twins. Study results and caveats: Fewer insertions were carried by abundant cord blood beta clonotypes, but none was seen in memory repertoires. Beta out-of-frame sequences displayed a weaker excess of sharing between twins. The analysis was cross-sectional rather than longitudinal within donors.

In TCRdb, the 5' RACE reads were re-called with MiXCR into one record per CDR3 protein. The sample holds 300,000 to 400,000 distinct CDR3 sequences, approximately 13% seen once. The germline gives CDR1 MGHRA, CDR2 YSYEKL. The CDR3 is made up of 14 amino acids. Between the trimmed V and J ends, which lost 0 bases and 7 bases, there was a span of 7 bases. This sample also appeared in a second study, on yellow fever vaccine responses in identical twins.

The chain couples TRBV4-1 to TRBJ1-6; D gene unclear. The receptor was isolated from a woman under 30 in good health. Sequencing was done on a sample of CD8+ T cells sorted from blood. This chain's CDR3 is CASSQENLNSPLHF. DNA for the CDR3: TGCGCCAGCAGCCAAGAAAACTTGAATTCACCCCTCCACTTT.